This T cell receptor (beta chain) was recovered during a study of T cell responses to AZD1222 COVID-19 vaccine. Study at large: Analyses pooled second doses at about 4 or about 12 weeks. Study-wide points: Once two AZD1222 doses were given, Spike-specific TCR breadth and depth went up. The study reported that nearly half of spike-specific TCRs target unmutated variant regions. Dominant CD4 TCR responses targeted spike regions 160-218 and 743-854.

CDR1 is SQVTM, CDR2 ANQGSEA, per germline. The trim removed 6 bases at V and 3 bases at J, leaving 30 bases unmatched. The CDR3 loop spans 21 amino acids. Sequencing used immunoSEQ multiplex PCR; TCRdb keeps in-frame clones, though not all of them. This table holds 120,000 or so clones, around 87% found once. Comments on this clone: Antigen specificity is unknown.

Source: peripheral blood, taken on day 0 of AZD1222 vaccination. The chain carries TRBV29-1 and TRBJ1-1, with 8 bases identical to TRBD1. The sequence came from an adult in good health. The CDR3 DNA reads TGCAGCGTGAAACGGACAGGCCCCCGGGGGACAGGCCCCCGGGAATACACTGAAGCTTTCTTT. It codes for CSVKRTGPRGTGPREYTEAFF.